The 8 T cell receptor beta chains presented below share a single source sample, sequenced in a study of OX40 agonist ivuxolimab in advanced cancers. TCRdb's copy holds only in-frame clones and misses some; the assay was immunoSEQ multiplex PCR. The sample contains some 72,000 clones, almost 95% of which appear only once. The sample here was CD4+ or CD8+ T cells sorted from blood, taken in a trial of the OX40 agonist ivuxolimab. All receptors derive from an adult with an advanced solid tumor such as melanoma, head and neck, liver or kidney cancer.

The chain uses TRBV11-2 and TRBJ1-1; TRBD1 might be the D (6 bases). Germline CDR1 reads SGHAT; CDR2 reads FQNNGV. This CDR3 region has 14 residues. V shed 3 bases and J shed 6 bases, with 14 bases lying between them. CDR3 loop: CASSFLRGAPEAFF. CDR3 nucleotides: TGTGCCAGCAGCTTTCTCCGGGGGGCCCCTGAAGCTTTCTTT.

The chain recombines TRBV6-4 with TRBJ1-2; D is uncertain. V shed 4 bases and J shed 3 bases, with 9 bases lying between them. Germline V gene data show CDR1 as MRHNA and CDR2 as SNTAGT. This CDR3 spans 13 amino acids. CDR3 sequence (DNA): TGTGCCAGCAGTGCCGCCAGACACTATGGCTACACCTTC. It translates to CASSAARHYGYTF.

The CDR3 sequence is CASNPLRGPTNFNNEQFF. The DNA of the CDR3 is TGTGCCAGCAACCCACTTAGGGGGCCGACCAACTTTAACAATGAGCAGTTCTTC. This chain links TRBV21-1 with TRBJ2-1; no DNA check was done on the table's D call, TRBD1. TRBV21-1 is assigned pseudogene status. The length of the CDR3 is 18 residues.

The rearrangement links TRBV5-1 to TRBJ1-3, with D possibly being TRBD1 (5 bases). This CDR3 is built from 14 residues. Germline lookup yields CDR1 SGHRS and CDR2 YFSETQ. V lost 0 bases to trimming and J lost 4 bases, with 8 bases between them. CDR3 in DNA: TGCGCCAGCAGCTTGGACAGGACGGGAAACACCATATATTTT. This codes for CASSLDRTGNTIYF. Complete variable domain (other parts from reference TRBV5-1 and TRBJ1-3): KAGVTQTPRYLIKTRGQQVTLSCSPISGHRSVSWYQQTPGQGLQFLFEYFSETQRNKGNFPGRFSGRQFSNSRSEMNVSTLELGDSALYLCASSLDRTGNTIYFGEGSWLTVV.

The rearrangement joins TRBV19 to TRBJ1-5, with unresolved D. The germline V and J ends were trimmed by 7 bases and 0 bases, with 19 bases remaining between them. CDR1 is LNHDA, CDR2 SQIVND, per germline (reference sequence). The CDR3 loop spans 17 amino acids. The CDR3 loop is CASTLGPTSYSNQPQHF. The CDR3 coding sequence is TGTGCCAGTACTCTAGGACCCACCTCTTATAGCAATCAGCCCCAGCATTTT. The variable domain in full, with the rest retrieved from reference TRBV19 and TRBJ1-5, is DGGITQSPKYLFRKEGQNVTLSCEQNLNHDAMYWYRQDPGQGLRLIYYSQIVNDFQKGDIAEGYSVSREKKESFPLTVTSAQKNPTAFYLCASTLGPTSYSNQPQHFGDGTRLSIL.

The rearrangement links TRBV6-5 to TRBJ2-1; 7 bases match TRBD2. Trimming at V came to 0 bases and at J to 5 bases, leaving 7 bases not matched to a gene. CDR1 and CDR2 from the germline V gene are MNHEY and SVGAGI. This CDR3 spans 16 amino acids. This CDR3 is CASSYSPSGLNNEQFF. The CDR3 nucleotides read TGTGCCAGCAGTTACTCTCCTAGCGGACTCAACAATGAGCAGTTCTTC.

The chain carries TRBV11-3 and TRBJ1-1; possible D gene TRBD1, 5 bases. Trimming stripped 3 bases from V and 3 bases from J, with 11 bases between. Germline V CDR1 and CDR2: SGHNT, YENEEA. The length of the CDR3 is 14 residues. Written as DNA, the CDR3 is TGTGCCAGCAGCTTGGGGGGGGATGACACTGAAGCTTTCTTT. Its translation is CASSLGGDDTEAFF.

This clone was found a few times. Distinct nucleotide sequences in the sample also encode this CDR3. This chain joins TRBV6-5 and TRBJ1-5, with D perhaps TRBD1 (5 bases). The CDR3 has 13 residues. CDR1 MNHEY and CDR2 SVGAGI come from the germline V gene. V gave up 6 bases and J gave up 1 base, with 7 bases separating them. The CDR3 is CASRGGSNQPQHF. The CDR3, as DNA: TGTGCCAGCAGGGGGGGGAGCAATCAGCCCCAGCATTTT.